What follows describes a single T cell receptor beta chain. Its specificity is unknown. V gave up 5 bases and J gave up 5 bases, with 12 bases separating them. The CDR3 is made up of 12 amino acids. Germline CDR1 is DFQATT and CDR2 is SNEGSKA (reference sequence). This sample's treatment: roughly 10-day PBMC culture with coronavirus spike peptide pools or control peptides (ViraFEST assay). This sample is part of a study of vaccination and CD4 T cells after COVID-19. Study context: Testing by nasal swab PCR showed convalescent patients to be SARS-CoV-2 positive; under ten were mild and one was severe. Overlapping SARS-CoV-2, HCoV-NL63, HCoV-OC43 and HCoV-229E spike peptides were used to stimulate cells.

Sequencing of the DNA from cultured CD4+ T cells was carried out with the Oncomine TCR Beta short-read assay. TCRdb independently ran MiXCR on the PCR reads; one entry per CDR3 protein. The profile shows about 8,100 distinct CDR3 sequences, around 60% of them singletons. The chain is built from TRBV20-1 and TRBJ2-5, with D possibly being TRBD2 (7 bases). Sequenced: CD4+ T cells from blood, cultured in vitro. The clonotype comes from a human donor who had recovered from COVID-19. CDR3 loop: CSAAGGRETQYF. The DNA for the CDR3 is TGCAGTGCTGCCGGGGGGCGGGAGACCCAGTACTTC.